This T cell receptor (beta chain) appears in the sequencing data of a study of response to subunit inactivated influenza vaccine (dated by TCRdb to between 2017 and 2018). For the wider study: The study used deep quantitative T cell receptor repertoire profiling to track responses to a trivalent subunit inactivated influenza vaccine.

About this clonotype itself: There is no known antigen for this receptor. One base away there is no much larger clone; base qualities are not given.

Trimming accounts for 4 bases at V and 5 bases at J, while the number of junction bases matched to no gene is 5. The CDR3 sequence holds 15 residues, the cysteine and phenylalanine included. Solely the CDR3 DNA is kept, with 45 bases framed from the first base. The germline V gene specifies SGDLS as CDR1 and YYNGEE as CDR2. The library was produced with RT-PCR. The instrument given in TCRdb is Illumina HiSeq 2500. TCRdb's own reprocessing of the public reads used fastp at Q25 and MiXCR and kept productive beta chains. Rows are combined by CDR3 protein, so each entry shows the most common genes and DNA. Recorded for this sample are 700,000 to 800,000 distinct CDR3 sequences; approximately 18% of them occurred a single time. The ten top clones hold under 13% of the sample. What the research found in general, with its limitations: The authors suggested that each seasonal influenza vaccination may recruit only a limited number of new T cells.

This sequence originates from a man over 45 who received an inactivated influenza vaccine. Donor details come from another sample of the same person, matched by shared clones. The sample here was PBMCs from blood, taken more than 4 days after vaccination. This chain is built from TRBV9 and TRBJ2-5; 13 bases in the middle match TRBD2. The DNA sequence reads TGTGCCAGCAGCCCGGGACTAGCGGGGTTTGAGACCCAGTACTTC. Translation gives CASSPGLAGFETQYF.